This TCR beta chain was profiled in a study of blood T cell repertoires in COVID-19. Study-wide context: Some COVID-19 samples were acute and others convalescent; all came from the United States, Italy and Spain.

The germline CDR1 and CDR2 sequences are SGDLS and YYNGEE. CDR3 size: 14 residues. The V end was cut by 0 bases, the J end by 2 bases, with 8 bases between. Per the original methods: Researchers report that nucleated cell counts were estimated from reference gene primer amplification. Clones were read by immunoSEQ multiplex PCR, and TCRdb kept only the in-frame ones, dropping some. V, J and clone size were drawn from that table, and D and trimming were deduced from the DNA. The data show 37,000 or so clones, around 85% seen once. The sequenced sample consisted of peripheral blood. This TCR was sampled from a human donor in a cohort sampled during active COVID-19. V gene TRBV9 combines with J gene TRBJ2-5; maybe TRBD1 (5 bases). This chain's CDR3 is CASSVVRAQETQYF. The CDR3 DNA follows: TGTGCCAGCAGCGTAGTCAGGGCTCAAGAGACCCAGTACTTC. The variable domain in full, completed from reference TRBV9 and TRBJ2-5, reads DSGVTQTPKHLITATGQRVTLRCSPRSGDLSVYWYQQSLDQGLQFLIQYYNGEERAKGNILERFSAQQFPDLHSELNLSSLELGDSALYFCASSVVRAQETQYFGPGTRLLVL.